This record covers a single TCR beta chain. The sample comes from a study of blood T cell repertoires in COVID-19. Study in general: Donors in the United States, Italy and Spain gave samples during acute or convalescent COVID-19.

The Seattle patients joined while their infection was active and were tracked longitudinally afterward. Looked up from germline, CDR1 is MDHEN and CDR2 is SYDVKM. This CDR3 is built from 16 residues. Trimming pared 8 bases from V and 4 bases from J, leaving 24 bases between. The authors' processing: Reference gene primer amplification in the assay estimated nucleated cell counts. The data were produced by immunoSEQ multiplex PCR, yet TCRdb's version contains in-frame clones alone and is incomplete. V and J calls and clone size are given by that table; D and trimming were obtained from the DNA. Among more than 250,000 clones, over 80% were seen once, and the ten largest hold 6.3%.

Input material: peripheral blood. The chain joins TRBV28 to TRBJ2-7, with D perhaps matching TRBD1 (7 bases). The TCR was taken from a woman in her forties or fifties with COVID-19, enrolled during active disease. The CDR3 reads CASPPPSGRQGYEQYF. Here the CDR3 DNA reads TGTGCCAGCCCACCCCCCTCCGGGAGACAGGGATACGAGCAGTACTTC.